The rows below give T cell receptor beta chains drawn from one sample of a study of cytotoxic CD8 clonotypes in ibrutinib-treated CLL. Some clones are missing from TCRdb's copy, which holds only in-frame ones; the method was immunoSEQ multiplex PCR. Among fewer than 400,000 clones, 67% were seen once, and the ten largest hold approximately 6%. Source: PBMCs, taken after 36 months of ibrutinib treatment. All receptors derive from a human donor with chronic lymphocytic leukemia. The CDR3 runs from the conserved cysteine through the conserved F or W. A D gene is named only where the DNA matches it firmly. A row's size may be missing; if present it is once, few, many or a size class.

V gene	D gene	J gene	clone size	CDR3 DNA	CDR3 protein
TRBV5-1	-	TRBJ1-2	-	TGCGCCAGCAGCTTGGGTCCGGGGCCCCTCAAGGGCTATGGCTACACCTTC	CASSLGPGPLKGYGYTF
TRBV29-1	-	TRBJ1-1	few	TGCAGCGTAGCTGCCCGGAACACTGAAGCTTTCTTT	CSVAARNTEAFF
TRBV5-6	TRBD1	TRBJ1-6	few	TGTGCCAGCAGCCGACCGACAGGGGGCGGGGGATCACCCCTCCACTTT	CASSRPTGGGGSPLHF
TRBV7-2	TRBD2	TRBJ2-3	-	TGTGCCAGCAGCTTAGGACGACCGGGACTAGCGTCAGATACGCAGTATTTT	CASSLGRPGLASDTQYF
TRBV19	-	TRBJ1-1	-	TGTGCCAGTAGTCCCGGACGGCCGACTGAAGCTTTCTTT	CASSPGRPTEAFF
TRBV27	-	TRBJ2-7	-	TGTGCCAGCAGTGTATATGCTAGGGCCCGCTACGAGCAGTACTTC	CASSVYARARYEQYF
TRBV6-5	-	TRBJ1-2	few	TGTGCCAGCAGTTCCATGGGCTATGGCTACACCTTC	CASSSMGYGYTF
TRBV27	-	TRBJ1-5	-	TGTGCCAGCAGTTTAGGACGCAATCAGCCCCAGCATTTT	CASSLGRNQPQHF
TRBV5-1	TRBD2	TRBJ2-7	few	TGCGCCAGCAGCTCTAGACTAGCGGGAGCTTTCGAGCAGTACTTC	CASSSRLAGAFEQYF
TRBV9	-	TRBJ2-3	-	TGTGCCAGCAGCTTCCATGGCGGTGGGATCACCTCAGATACGCAGTATTTT	CASSFHGGGITSDTQYF
TRBV7-8	TRBD1	TRBJ1-1	-	TGTGCCAGCAGCTCGCTCAGGGGGCTTCGAACTGAAGCTTTCTTT	CASSSLRGLRTEAFF
TRBV4-1	-	TRBJ2-3	-	TGCGCCAGCAGCCAAGGGAACCCGGGACTCTTCACAGATACGCAGTATTTT	CASSQGNPGLFTDTQYF
TRBV13	TRBD1	TRBJ1-4	-	TGTGCCAGCAGCTTAAGGACAGGGGGGAATGAAAAACTGTTTTTT	CASSLRTGGNEKLFF
TRBV11-3	-	TRBJ2-1	-	TGTGCCAGCAGCTCGATTTGGAGCAATGAGCAGTTCTTC	CASSSIWSNEQFF
TRBV18	TRBD2	TRBJ2-3	once	TGTGCCAGCTCACCAGGGAGACTAGCGGTAGATACGCAGTATTTT	CASSPGRLAVDTQYF
TRBV9	-	TRBJ2-7	-	TGTGCCAGCAGCGTTGGCGCGGGGACAGTATATTACGAGCAGTACTTC	CASSVGAGTVYYEQYF
TRBV7-6	-	TRBJ1-5	-	TGTGCCAGCAGCGTCGATAGCAATCAGCCCCAGCATTTT	CASSVDSNQPQHF
TRBV19	-	TRBJ2-1	-	TGTGCCAGTAGTATGAGGTCACCCTACAATGAGCAGTTCTTC	CASSMRSPYNEQFF